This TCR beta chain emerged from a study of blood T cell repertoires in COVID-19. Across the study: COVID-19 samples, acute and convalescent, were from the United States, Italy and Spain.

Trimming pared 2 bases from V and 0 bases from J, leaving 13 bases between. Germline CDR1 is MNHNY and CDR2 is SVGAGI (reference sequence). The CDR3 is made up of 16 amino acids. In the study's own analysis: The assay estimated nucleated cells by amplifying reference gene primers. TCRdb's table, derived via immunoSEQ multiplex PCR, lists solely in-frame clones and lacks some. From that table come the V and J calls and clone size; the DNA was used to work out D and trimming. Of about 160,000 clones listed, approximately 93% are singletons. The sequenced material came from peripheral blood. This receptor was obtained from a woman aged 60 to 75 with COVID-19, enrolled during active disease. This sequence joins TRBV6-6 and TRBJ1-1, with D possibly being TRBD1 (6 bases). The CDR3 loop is CASSYGQQGLNTEAFF. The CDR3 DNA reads TGTGCCAGCAGTTACGGACAACAGGGACTGAACACTGAAGCTTTCTTT.